The T cell receptor (beta chain) described here comes from a study of blood T cell repertoires in COVID-19. Study information: The study drew acute and convalescent COVID-19 samples from the United States, Italy and Spain.

The participants were between about 18 and 90 years old and came from about two dozen US areas. Participants in the exposed group had met a COVID-19 case in the 2 weeks before joining the study. Clones were read by immunoSEQ multiplex PCR, and TCRdb kept only the in-frame ones, dropping some. The repertoire holds under 250,000 clones, with 80% to 90% as singletons. Germline CDR1 LGHNT, CDR2 FRNRAP. The CDR3 is made up of 16 amino acids. The V end lost 3 bases, the J end lost 0 bases, and 12 bases lay between the germline ends. Sequencing was carried out using PBMCs or T cells enriched from blood (not recorded which). The sequence was collected from a woman aged 25 to 39 who had been exposed to COVID-19. This chain links TRBV12-5 with TRBJ2-1, with D maybe TRBD1 (6 bases). The CDR3 nucleotides are TGTGCTAGTGGTTTCGCCGTGGGGGCCTCCTACAATGAGCAGTTCTTC. This codes for CASGFAVGASYNEQFF.